This T cell receptor (delta chain) comes out of a study of Vδ1+ human thymocytes. Study-level findings and limits: In the thymus, TRG and TRD repertoires looked highly polyclonal with Gaussian CDR3 lengths. Bulk data may be misread because of unexpected Vdelta2 sequences. Many TRG clonotypes were shared between donors; TRD repertoires were essentially private.

Germline loops: CDR1 TSWWSYY, CDR2 QGS. There are 22 residues in the CDR3. The junction had 18 bases not matched to a gene; V was cut back by 0 bases and J by 0 bases. Comments on this clone: Antigen specificity is unknown.

The template was reverse-transcribed extracted RNA. The CDR3 regions were amplified by multiplex PCR from V-gene primers to a constant-region primer. TCRdb fed the multiplex PCR reads into CATT to redo clone calling. The sample comprises tens of thousands of delta-chain clones, about 15% of which are singletons, and 0.5% to 0.55% rests with the top ten. Alphabeta T cells were depleted, then CD3+ Vdelta1+ Vdelta2- thymocytes were FACS-sorted. The sequenced sample consisted of Vdelta1+ gamma-delta thymocytes from the thymus. Subset given: FACS-sorted CD3+ TCRalphabeta- TCRVdelta1+ TCRVdelta2- thymocytes. The receptor comes from a boy less than two years old who had congenital heart surgery. The chain employs TRDV1 and TRDJ1; TRDD3 matches at 11 bases. The CDR3 bases are TGTGCTCTTGGGGAACTTCCTACAGGTGGGGGATACGCTGCCCTGTACACCGATAAACTCATCTTT. Protein: CALGELPTGGGYAALYTDKLIF.